This entry is about one TCR beta chain. These data come from a study of blood T cell repertoires in COVID-19. Across the whole study: There were acute and convalescent COVID-19 samples, and they came from the United States, Italy and Spain. The analysed material was cDNA or gDNA that came from T cells, B-cell-depleted T cells, or PBMCs.

Per the original data handling: Researchers report that nucleated cell counts were estimated from reference gene primer amplification. Generated by immunoSEQ multiplex PCR, the TCRdb table keeps only in-frame clones and is missing some. V, J and clone size derive from that table, while D and trimming were established from the DNA sequence. The sample records 55,000 to 70,000 clones, about 78% being singletons. The TCR comes from a human donor in a cohort sampled during active COVID-19. The sample was peripheral blood.

CDR3 coding DNA: TGTGCCAGCAGCGTAGGGGGACTGCGGTTCAATGAAAAACTGTTTTTT. It codes for CASSVGGLRFNEKLFF. The chain couples TRBV9 to TRBJ1-4; D is possibly TRBD1 (5 bases). V was cut by 0 bases and J by 5 bases, with 14 bases left in between. Germline assignment: CDR1 SGDLS and CDR2 YYNGEE. CDR3 length equals 16 residues.